Listed below are T cell receptor beta chains from one sample, sequenced in a study of shared clonotypes between healthy human individuals. Assay used: immunoSEQ multiplex PCR; TCRdb lists only in-frame clones, some missing. The table has under 2.5 million clones, 80% to 95% seen once. The sequencing sample was made of naive CD4+ T cells from PBMCs. These TCRs come from a man in his late teens or twenties in good health. Some clones in this sample may be carry-over from other donors' samples. Each CDR3 is given with its conserved first and last residue. Each record gives: J gene, V gene, clone size, D gene, CDR3 DNA, CDR3 protein. The D gene is left open where the match is weak. Not every row has a clone size; where given, it reads once, few, many or a size class.

J gene: TRBJ1-2; V gene: TRBV5-1; clone size: NA; D gene: NA; CDR3 DNA: TGCGCCAGCGCCCCTAGCAGGGGTACTAACTATGGCTACACCTTC; CDR3 protein: CASAPSRGTNYGYTF
J gene: TRBJ1-1; V gene: TRBV28; clone size: NA; D gene: NA; CDR3 DNA: TGTGCCAGCAGTTTATGGGGGAGGAACACTGAAGCTTTCTTT; CDR3 protein: CASSLWGRNTEAFF
J gene: TRBJ2-7; V gene: TRBV28; clone size: NA; D gene: NA; CDR3 DNA: TGTGCCAGCAACCCTTCAGGTAAAACCTACGAGCAGTACTTC; CDR3 protein: CASNPSGKTYEQYF
J gene: TRBJ1-2; V gene: TRBV2; clone size: NA; D gene: NA; CDR3 DNA: TGTGCCAGCAGGGATCGAGTCGCAAGGGTGAATGTCGGCTACACCTTC; CDR3 protein: CASRDRVARVNVGYTF
J gene: TRBJ2-5; V gene: TRBV10-2; clone size: NA; D gene: NA; CDR3 DNA: TGCGCCAGCAGTAGGAGCCAGGAAGAGACCCAGTACTTC; CDR3 protein: CASSRSQEETQYF
J gene: TRBJ2-3; V gene: TRBV5-1; clone size: NA; D gene: NA; CDR3 DNA: TGCGCCAGCAGCCCTGGGGCAATCTGGGGAGATACGCAGTATTTT; CDR3 protein: CASSPGAIWGDTQYF
J gene: TRBJ2-3; V gene: TRBV5-6; clone size: NA; D gene: TRBD2; CDR3 DNA: TGTGCCAGCAGCTTCGCTAGCGGGAGCACAGATACGCAGTATTTT; CDR3 protein: CASSFASGSTDTQYF
J gene: TRBJ1-5; V gene: TRBV7-2; clone size: once; D gene: NA; CDR3 DNA: TGTGCCAGCAGCTTTGGGGAACGCAATCAGCCCCAGCATTTT; CDR3 protein: CASSFGERNQPQHF
J gene: TRBJ2-1; V gene: TRBV7-8; clone size: NA; D gene: TRBD2; CDR3 DNA: TGTGCCAGCAAATTTGGCGGGAGCGCCAATGAGCAGTTCTTC; CDR3 protein: CASKFGGSANEQFF
J gene: TRBJ1-5; V gene: TRBV18; clone size: NA; D gene: TRBD1; CDR3 DNA: TGTGCCAGCTCACCCACCCGGACAGGGGACCAGCCCCAGCATTTT; CDR3 protein: CASSPTRTGDQPQHF
J gene: TRBJ2-5; V gene: TRBV28; clone size: NA; D gene: TRBD1; CDR3 DNA: TGTGCCAGCAGGCCCCCGGGACAGGGTCAAGAGACCCAGTACTTC; CDR3 protein: CASRPPGQGQETQYF
J gene: TRBJ2-7; V gene: TRBV27; clone size: NA; D gene: TRBD1; CDR3 DNA: TGTGCCAGCAGTACCCGGGACAGGGTATACGAGCAGTACTTC; CDR3 protein: CASSTRDRVYEQYF
J gene: TRBJ2-7; V gene: TRBV12-2; clone size: NA; D gene: NA; CDR3 DNA: TGTGCAAGTCGCTTAGTGCAAATGGTGAATCGGAGTGGCGAGCAGTACTTC; CDR3 protein: CASRLVQMVNRSGEQYF
J gene: TRBJ1-2; V gene: TRBV2; clone size: NA; D gene: TRBD1; CDR3 DNA: TGTGCCAGCGCTTTTAACTGGCAGGGGGCTGATGGCTACACCTTC; CDR3 protein: CASAFNWQGADGYTF
J gene: TRBJ1-3; V gene: TRBV2; clone size: NA; D gene: TRBD1; CDR3 DNA: TGTGCCAGCAGTAGGGACAGGGGCGGCTTTGGAAACACCATATATTTT; CDR3 protein: CASSRDRGGFGNTIYF
J gene: TRBJ1-1; V gene: TRBV5-6; clone size: few; D gene: TRBD1; CDR3 DNA: TGTGCCAGCATTAAGAGACAGGGAAATATTTTGAACACTGAAGCTTTCTTT; CDR3 protein: CASIKRQGNILNTEAFF
J gene: TRBJ2-3; V gene: TRBV6-1; clone size: NA; D gene: NA; CDR3 DNA: TGTGCCAGCAGGGAAGATGAACGCCATATCACAGATACGCAGTATTTT; CDR3 protein: CASREDERHITDTQYF
J gene: TRBJ1-4; V gene: TRBV28; clone size: NA; D gene: NA; CDR3 DNA: TGTGCCGTTCGAGGGGAAAAACTGTTTTTT; CDR3 protein: CAVRGEKLFF
J gene: TRBJ1-2; V gene: TRBV6-5; clone size: NA; D gene: NA; CDR3 DNA: TGTGCCAGCAGTAGAAGACAGACTGCTAACTATGGCTACACCTTC; CDR3 protein: CASSRRQTANYGYTF
J gene: TRBJ2-3; V gene: TRBV6-5; clone size: NA; D gene: TRBD1; CDR3 DNA: TGTGCCAGCAGTAGACAGGGGGCTAGCACAGATACGCAGTATTTT; CDR3 protein: CASSRQGASTDTQYF
J gene: TRBJ1-1; V gene: TRBV6-6; clone size: NA; D gene: TRBD1; CDR3 DNA: TGTGCCAGCGCAACACAACCGACAGGGCACCTCTTT; CDR3 protein: CASATQPTGHLF
J gene: TRBJ2-4; V gene: TRBV27; clone size: NA; D gene: TRBD1; CDR3 DNA: TGTGCCAGCAGTTTACCGCCCCCCAGGGGGATTCAGTACTTC; CDR3 protein: CASSLPPPRGIQYF
J gene: TRBJ1-1; V gene: TRBV7-8; clone size: NA; D gene: NA; CDR3 DNA: TGTGCCAGCAGCTTAGTCGGCCGGGGGGACACTGAAGCTTTCTTT; CDR3 protein: CASSLVGRGDTEAFF
J gene: TRBJ1-1; V gene: TRBV28; clone size: NA; D gene: NA; CDR3 DNA: TGTGCCAGCAGTTTATACAAACCCGGGCAGGGTACACCTGAAGCTTTCTTT; CDR3 protein: CASSLYKPGQGTPEAFF
J gene: TRBJ2-3; V gene: TRBV5-1; clone size: NA; D gene: NA; CDR3 DNA: TGCGCCAGCAGTCCGGAGACCCCCTCGACAGATACGCAGTATTTT; CDR3 protein: CASSPETPSTDTQYF
J gene: TRBJ1-1; V gene: TRBV20-1; clone size: NA; D gene: NA; CDR3 DNA: TGCAGTGCTACGGACACTGAAGCTTTCTTT; CDR3 protein: CSATDTEAFF
J gene: TRBJ2-7; V gene: TRBV5-1; clone size: NA; D gene: NA; CDR3 DNA: TGCGCCAGCAGTAGACCGGACGCTAGCTCCTACGAGCAGTACTTC; CDR3 protein: CASSRPDASSYEQYF
J gene: TRBJ1-2; V gene: TRBV7-9; clone size: NA; D gene: TRBD1; CDR3 DNA: TGTGCCAGCAGCTTGGACAGGCTTCTCACTGCTTCGGGCTGCGGCTACACCTTC; CDR3 protein: CASSLDRLLTASGCGYTF
J gene: TRBJ2-5; V gene: TRBV7-8; clone size: NA; D gene: TRBD2; CDR3 DNA: TGTGCCAGCAGCTTACGTACTAGCGGGAGTTTTGTAGAGACCCAGTACTTC; CDR3 protein: CASSLRTSGSFVETQYF
J gene: TRBJ2-3; V gene: TRBV7-9; clone size: NA; D gene: NA; CDR3 DNA: TGTGCCAGCAGCTTGGAGGGACGCTACACAGATACGCAGTATTTT; CDR3 protein: CASSLEGRYTDTQYF
J gene: TRBJ2-7; V gene: TRBV6-5; clone size: NA; D gene: NA; CDR3 DNA: TGTGCCAGCAGTTACGGAGTAAGGCGCGGCGAGCAGTACTTC; CDR3 protein: CASSYGVRRGEQYF
J gene: TRBJ1-2; V gene: TRBV2; clone size: NA; D gene: NA; CDR3 DNA: TGTGCCAGCAGTAGAGAGAACTATGGCTACACCTTC; CDR3 protein: CASSRENYGYTF
J gene: TRBJ2-2; V gene: TRBV10-3; clone size: NA; D gene: TRBD2; CDR3 DNA: TGTGCCATCAGTGAGCGGGAGGCAAACACCGGGGAGCTGTTTTTT; CDR3 protein: CAISEREANTGELFF
J gene: TRBJ2-3; V gene: TRBV29-1; clone size: NA; D gene: TRBD2; CDR3 DNA: TGCAGCGCTGGAGGGGCGGGAGGGGCAGATACGCAGTATTTT; CDR3 protein: CSAGGAGGADTQYF
J gene: TRBJ2-2; V gene: TRBV10-3; clone size: NA; D gene: NA; CDR3 DNA: TGTGCCATCAGTCACGGGACTGTGACCCCCGGGGAGCTGTTTTTT; CDR3 protein: CAISHGTVTPGELFF
J gene: TRBJ2-2; V gene: TRBV30; clone size: NA; D gene: NA; CDR3 DNA: TGTGCCTGGAGGCTCACCGCTAACACCGGGGAGCTGTTTTTT; CDR3 protein: CAWRLTANTGELFF
J gene: TRBJ1-2; V gene: TRBV7-2; clone size: NA; D gene: NA; CDR3 DNA: TGTGCCAGCAGCTTAGGGGCGACAGCCTATGGCTACACCTTC; CDR3 protein: CASSLGATAYGYTF
J gene: TRBJ1-5; V gene: TRBV23-1; clone size: once; D gene: NA; CDR3 DNA: TGCGCCAGCAAGAGGAGGGGAAATAAGGGCTGGCAGCCCCAGCATTTT; CDR3 protein: CASKRRGNKGWQPQHF
J gene: TRBJ2-2; V gene: TRBV11-3; clone size: NA; D gene: NA; CDR3 DNA: TGTGCCAGCAGCTCCAGAGGGAGAGGCGGGGAGCTGTTTTTT; CDR3 protein: CASSSRGRGGELFF
J gene: TRBJ2-5; V gene: TRBV27; clone size: once; D gene: NA; CDR3 DNA: TGTGCCAGCAGTTTTGAGCGCCGCTGGGAGACCCAGTACTTC; CDR3 protein: CASSFERRWETQYF
J gene: TRBJ1-2; V gene: TRBV7-2; clone size: NA; D gene: NA; CDR3 DNA: TGTGCCAGCAGCCAGGGGTCTCACTATGGCTACACCTTC; CDR3 protein: CASSQGSHYGYTF
J gene: TRBJ2-7; V gene: TRBV29-1; clone size: NA; D gene: TRBD1; CDR3 DNA: TGCAGCGTAACGCTAGAGCAGGGGGCTATCGACGAGCAGTACTTC; CDR3 protein: CSVTLEQGAIDEQYF
J gene: TRBJ2-7; V gene: TRBV29-1; clone size: NA; D gene: TRBD2; CDR3 DNA: TGCAGCGCCCTGCTAGCGGGAGGCTCCTACGAGCAGTACTTC; CDR3 protein: CSALLAGGSYEQYF
J gene: TRBJ2-1; V gene: TRBV5-1; clone size: NA; D gene: TRBD1; CDR3 DNA: TGCGCCAGCAGCGAAGGACAGGGCCCCATCTCCTACAATGAGCAGTTCTTC; CDR3 protein: CASSEGQGPISYNEQFF
J gene: TRBJ2-7; V gene: TRBV28; clone size: NA; D gene: TRBD2; CDR3 DNA: TGTGCCAGCAGTTTCCCGGGAGGCCCCGACGAGCAGTACTTC; CDR3 protein: CASSFPGGPDEQYF
J gene: TRBJ1-1; V gene: TRBV6-5; clone size: NA; D gene: TRBD1; CDR3 DNA: TGTGCCAGCAGTAGGGGGCGGGGAAACACTGAAGCTTTCTTT; CDR3 protein: CASSRGRGNTEAFF
J gene: TRBJ2-1; V gene: TRBV28; clone size: NA; D gene: TRBD2; CDR3 DNA: TGTGCCAGCAGCGGAATTAGCGGGAGGAGCCTCAATGAGCAGTTCTTC; CDR3 protein: CASSGISGRSLNEQFF
J gene: TRBJ1-3; V gene: TRBV25-1; clone size: NA; D gene: NA; CDR3 DNA: TGTGCCAGCAGTTTTGGACAACGAAGCTCTGGAAACACCATATATTTT; CDR3 protein: CASSFGQRSSGNTIYF
J gene: TRBJ2-1; V gene: TRBV27; clone size: NA; D gene: TRBD1; CDR3 DNA: TGTGCCAGCAGTTTAGTTGGACAGGGCATTAATGAGCAGTTCTTC; CDR3 protein: CASSLVGQGINEQFF
J gene: TRBJ2-7; V gene: TRBV7-6; clone size: NA; D gene: NA; CDR3 DNA: TGTGCCAGCAGCCTCAGACAGGCGGAAAGCGAGCAGTACTTC; CDR3 protein: CASSLRQAESEQYF
J gene: TRBJ1-3; V gene: TRBV15; clone size: NA; D gene: TRBD1; CDR3 DNA: TGTGCCACCAGCAGAGGCGGGACAGGGGAAAACACCATATATTTT; CDR3 protein: CATSRGGTGENTIYF
J gene: TRBJ2-7; V gene: TRBV10-3; clone size: NA; D gene: TRBD1; CDR3 DNA: TGTGCCATCAGTGTCCGCGTCCGGACAGGGGCCTACGAGCAGTACTTC; CDR3 protein: CAISVRVRTGAYEQYF
J gene: TRBJ1-1; V gene: TRBV28; clone size: NA; D gene: TRBD1; CDR3 DNA: TGTGCCAGCGCTCTCCGGACAGGGGAAGGAAGGACTGAAGCTTTCTTT; CDR3 protein: CASALRTGEGRTEAFF
J gene: TRBJ1-2; V gene: TRBV11-2; clone size: NA; D gene: NA; CDR3 DNA: TGTGCCAGCAGCAAAATTCTAGGGGATGGCTACACCTTC; CDR3 protein: CASSKILGDGYTF
J gene: TRBJ2-3; V gene: TRBV18; clone size: NA; D gene: TRBD2; CDR3 DNA: TGTGCCAGCTCACCACTCCTAGCGGGAGAGAATACGCAGTATTTT; CDR3 protein: CASSPLLAGENTQYF
J gene: TRBJ1-2; V gene: TRBV27; clone size: NA; D gene: TRBD1; CDR3 DNA: TGTGCCAGCGCTCGGACAGGGTTGGGGGAGAGCTATGGCTACACCTTC; CDR3 protein: CASARTGLGESYGYTF
J gene: TRBJ1-2; V gene: TRBV6-4; clone size: NA; D gene: NA; CDR3 DNA: TGTGCCAGCAACCCAGCAAAACCCGCCGCCTTC; CDR3 protein: CASNPAKPAAF
J gene: TRBJ2-2; V gene: TRBV18; clone size: NA; D gene: TRBD2; CDR3 DNA: TGTGCCCCCTCCGGGGGGGATCGCGGGGAGCTGTTTTTT; CDR3 protein: CAPSGGDRGELFF
J gene: TRBJ1-4; V gene: TRBV2; clone size: NA; D gene: NA; CDR3 DNA: TGTGCCAGCAGGACGCTCGAGGAAAAACTGTTTTTT; CDR3 protein: CASRTLEEKLFF